This TCR beta chain was profiled in a study of yellow fever vaccine responses in identical twins. Regarding the study as a whole: Twins reportedly mounted vaccine T cell responses that seemed partly convergent, partly personalized.

This CDR3 comprises 15 residues. Germline V gene lookup returns CDR1 SEHNR and CDR2 FQNEAQ (reference sequence). V was trimmed by 4 bases and J by 0 bases, leaving 10 bases between them. MiXCR, run by TCRdb on the RT-PCR reads, gives a single entry per CDR3 protein. This table holds approximately 900 distinct CDR3 sequences, around 84% found once. As regards this clonotype: What it recognizes is unknown.

Sequencing used T cells from blood (PBMCs), unsorted or a sorted subset (not recorded which), obtained before or after yellow fever vaccination (not recorded which). This chain links TRBV7-9 with TRBJ2-1; the D gene is possibly TRBD1 (5 bases). The clonotype originates from a woman between 18 and 30 years old who received the yellow fever vaccine. DNA for the CDR3: TGTGCCAGCAGCTCTCGGACAAGCTCCTACAATGAGCAGTTCTTC. Translated, it gives CASSSRTSSYNEQFF.